The T cell receptor beta chain described here comes from a study of blood T cell repertoires in COVID-19. This table comes from immunoSEQ multiplex PCR, and its TCRdb copy is limited to in-frame clones, with some not included. The table records about 210,000 clones, 83% of them present only once. This TCR was recovered from a woman in her thirties or forties with active or convalescent COVID-19. Sequencing was done on a sample of peripheral blood.

In DNA, the CDR3 is TGTGCCAGTAGGACCTCAGGGCGAATGTTCACTGAAGCTTTCTTT. Translation gives CASRTSGRMFTEAFF. The chain is built from TRBV19 and TRBJ1-1; TRBD1 is a possible D gene (5 bases). V was clipped by 6 bases and J by 4 bases, with 18 bases between them. The CDR3 covers 15 residues. CDR1 and CDR2 (germline): LNHDA, SQIVND (reference sequence). The full variable domain, in which reference TRBV19 and TRBJ1-1 provide the parts outside the CDR3, is DGGITQSPKYLFRKEGQNVTLSCEQNLNHDAMYWYRQDPGQGLRLIYYSQIVNDFQKGDIAEGYSVSREKKESFPLTVTSAQKNPTAFYLCASRTSGRMFTEAFFGQGTRLTVV.